This T cell receptor (beta chain) was identified in a study of blood T cell repertoires in COVID-19. Across the whole study: Acute-phase and convalescent COVID-19 samples originated in the United States, Italy and Spain. T cells, B-cell-depleted T cells, or PBMCs provided the cDNA or gDNA that served as material.

Profiling relied on immunoSEQ multiplex PCR, and the TCRdb table lists in-frame clones only, not all of them. The sample has tens of thousands of clones, about 91% seen once. The CDR3 totals 14 residues. Germline loops: CDR1 LGHNA, CDR2 YNFKEQ. V trimming: 6 bases; J trimming: 0 bases; junction bases outside the gene matches: 5. Sequencing was done on a sample of peripheral blood. This TCR came from an older woman with active COVID-19. The V call is TRBV4-2, the J call TRBJ2-7, with 7 bases fitting TRBD1. CDR3 nucleotide sequence: TGTGCCAGCAGACCCGGGACAGCCTCCTACGAGCAGTACTTC. Its translation: CASRPGTASYEQYF.